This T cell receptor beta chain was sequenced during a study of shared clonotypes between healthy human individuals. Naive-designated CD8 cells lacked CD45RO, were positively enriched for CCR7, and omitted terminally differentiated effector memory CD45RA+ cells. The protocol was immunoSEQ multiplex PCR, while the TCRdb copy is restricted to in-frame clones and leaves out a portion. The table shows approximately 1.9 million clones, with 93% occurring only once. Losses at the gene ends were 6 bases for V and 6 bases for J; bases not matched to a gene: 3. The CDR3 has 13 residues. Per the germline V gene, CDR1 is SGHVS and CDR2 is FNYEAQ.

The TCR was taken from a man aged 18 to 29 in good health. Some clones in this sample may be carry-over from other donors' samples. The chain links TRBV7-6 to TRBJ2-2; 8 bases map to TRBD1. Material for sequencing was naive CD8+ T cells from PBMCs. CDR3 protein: CASRDRGAGELFF. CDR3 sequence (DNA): TGTGCCAGCAGAGACAGGGGAGCCGGGGAGCTGTTTTTT.